Below, 27 T cell receptor beta chains from the same sample are listed, as sequenced in a study of response to subunit inactivated influenza vaccine. TCRdb called the RT-PCR reads again in MiXCR, with one record for every CDR3 protein. The sample includes over 800,000 distinct CDR3 sequences, 21% of them seen just once. The sample in question was PBMCs from blood, obtained more than 4 days after vaccination. The receptors were gathered from a man aged 50 to 59 who received an inactivated influenza vaccine.

This clonotype was detected many times. The junction does not match germline at one end; this may be a read error. The chain has TRBV12-3 or TRBV12-4 and TRBJ1-1; weak D call: TRBD1 (5 bases). CDR3 length: 14 amino acids. CDR3 DNA: TGCGCCAGCAGCTTGGCCGACAGAAACACTGAAGCTTTCTTT. Protein sequence: CASSLADRNTEAFF.

This clonotype has only a few counts. The chain recombines TRBV20-1 with TRBJ2-1; TRBD2 agrees at 9 bases. Germline V gene lookup returns CDR1 DFQATT and CDR2 SNEGSKA (reference sequence). This CDR3 region has 15 residues. After removal of 0 bases from V and 8 bases from J, the junction contained 8 bases not matched to a gene. The CDR3 coding sequence is TGCAGTGCTAGAGATCTGGCTAGCGGGACGCATGAGCAGTTCTTC. Protein product: CSARDLASGTHEQFF.

The sample holds a few counts of this clonotype. The rearrangement uses TRBV10-3 and TRBJ1-1, with TRBD1 matching 7 bases. The V and J ends lost 2 bases and 2 bases, in that order; junction bases with no gene match: 5. Germline V gene sequence: CDR1 ENHRY, CDR2 SYGVKD. This CDR3 comprises 15 residues. CDR3 residues: CAISEGPGGNTEAFF. The CDR3 DNA sequence: TGTGCCATCAGTGAGGGGCCAGGGGGTAACACTGAAGCTTTCTTT.

This chain links TRBV10-3 with TRBJ1-1; D unclear. V was pared by 3 bases and J by 1 base, with 24 bases between. The length of the CDR3 is 19 residues. Germline V gene sequence: CDR1 ENHRY, CDR2 SYGVKD. The DNA for the CDR3 is TGTGCCATCAGTGATATTTCGTGGACGGGATTACCAGGGAACACTGAAGCTTTCTTT. Translated, it gives CAISDISWTGLPGNTEAFF.

The chain carries TRBV20-1 and TRBJ2-1; 7 bases agree with TRBD2. Germline CDR1 is DFQATT and CDR2 is SNEGSKA (reference sequence). This CDR3 region has 16 residues. The junction had 15 bases not matched to a gene; V was cut back by 5 bases and J by 5 bases. In DNA, the CDR3 is TGCAGTGCTCTTCCGGCTAGCGGCCTATCGAACAATGAGCAGTTCTTC. It encodes CSALPASGLSNNEQFF.

This clonotype was detected ten times or more. The CDR3 region has the DNA TGTGCCAGCAGTCCAGGGACAGGGTTCTACGAGCAGTACTTC. Translating it yields CASSPGTGFYEQYF. The chain links TRBV27 to TRBJ2-7; the match to TRBD1 covers 9 bases. V was clipped by 5 bases and J by 3 bases; unmatched bases: 5. This CDR3 is 14 amino acids long. Germline values: CDR1 MNHEY, CDR2 SMNVEV (reference sequence).

The sample holds a few counts of this clonotype. The rearrangement uses TRBV7-9 and TRBJ2-4, with 13 nucleotides matching TRBD2. The CDR3 spans 17 residues. J was trimmed by 0 bases and V by 5 bases; bases with no gene match: 4. The germline V gene encodes CDR1 SEHNR and CDR2 FQNEAQ (reference sequence). CDR3 sequence (DNA): TGTGCCAGCAGCCCTGGACTAGCGGGAGTAGCCAAAAACATTCAGTACTTC. Amino acids: CASSPGLAGVAKNIQYF. The whole variable domain, remainder taken from reference TRBV7-9 and TRBJ2-4, is DTGVSQNPRHKITKRGQNVTFRCDPISEHNRLYWYRQTLGQGPEFLTYFQNEAQLEKSRLLSDRFSAERPKGSFSTLEIQRTEQGDSAMYLCASSPGLAGVAKNIQYFGAGTRLSVL.

This clonotype was found a few times. V usage is TRBV7-2 and J usage is TRBJ2-2; D not certain. The length of the CDR3 is 16 residues. Germline CDR1 is SGHTA and CDR2 is FQGNSA. Trimming took off 1 base at V and 0 bases at J, with 9 bases between the two ends. CDR3 in DNA: TGTGCCAGCAGCTTAGGTGGCGGAGCGAACACCGGGGAGCTGTTTTTT. The encoded protein is CASSLGGGANTGELFF.

The chain joins TRBV9 to TRBJ2-6, with a weak D call TRBD1 (5 bases). This CDR3 has 18 amino acids. CDR1 and CDR2 from the germline V gene are SGDLS and YYNGEE. Between the trimmed V and J ends, which lost 1 base and 0 bases, there was a span of 14 bases. The chain's CDR3 is CASSVWYRRGSGANVLTF. For the CDR3, the DNA is TGTGCCAGCAGCGTATGGTATAGAAGGGGCTCTGGGGCCAACGTCCTGACTTTC.

The V and J genes are TRBV9 and TRBJ2-7; 12 bases match TRBD1. Germline assignment: CDR1 SGDLS and CDR2 YYNGEE. The CDR3 is 17 residues long. After removal of 4 bases from V and 4 bases from J, the junction contained 12 bases not matched to a gene. The CDR3 here is CASSPRGQGAVIYEQYF. CDR3 DNA sequence: TGTGCCAGCAGCCCCCGGGGACAGGGGGCTGTAATTTACGAGCAGTACTTC. Together with reference TRBV9 and TRBJ2-7, the CDR3 gives the full variable domain: DSGVTQTPKHLITATGQRVTLRCSPRSGDLSVYWYQQSLDQGLQFLIQYYNGEERAKGNILERFSAQQFPDLHSELNLSSLELGDSALYFCASSPRGQGAVIYEQYFGPGTRLTVT.

This clonotype was observed a handful of times. V gene TRBV12-3 or TRBV12-4 combines with J gene TRBJ1-5; D not certain. The CDR3 covers 13 residues. V dropped 2 bases and J dropped 10 bases, with 12 bases sitting between them. CDR3 sequence (DNA): TGTGCCAGCAGTTTAATGGAAGCGGGCCCCCAGCATTTT. As protein: CASSLMEAGPQHF.

This clonotype was counted ten times or more. V is TRBV29-1 and J is TRBJ2-3; 8 nucleotides agree with TRBD1. Germline assignment: CDR1 SQVTM and CDR2 ANQGSEA. The CDR3 has 13 residues. V lost 8 bases to trimming and J lost 5 bases; unmatched junction nucleotides: 9. CDR3 nucleotides: TGCAGCATTCCGGGACAGGAAATAGATACGCAGTATTTT. Its translation: CSIPGQEIDTQYF.

The chain carries TRBV12-3 or TRBV12-4 and TRBJ2-4; possibly TRBD1 for D (6 bases). This CDR3 region has 16 residues. V lost 5 bases and J 0 bases, leaving 14 bases between the germline ends. This CDR3 is CASSIEGGRAKNIQYF. The CDR3, as DNA: TGTGCCAGCAGTATAGAAGGGGGTAGAGCCAAAAACATTCAGTACTTC.

This clonotype appeared a few times. V is TRBV20-1 and J is TRBJ2-5; D remains unclear. The CDR3 runs to 11 residues. Germline V CDR1 and CDR2: DFQATT, SNEGSKA (reference sequence). V was trimmed by 7 bases and J by 2 bases, leaving 8 bases between them. The CDR3 DNA is TGCAGTGTCAGGAATCAAGAGACCCAGTACTTC. Translation: CSVRNQETQYF.

V is TRBV12-3 or TRBV12-4 and J is TRBJ2-2; D is possibly TRBD1 (5 bases). The CDR3 loop spans 14 amino acids. V was cut by 5 bases and J by 4 bases, with 11 bases left in between. The CDR3 spells CASSPTGPTGELFF. The CDR3 bases are TGTGCCAGCAGTCCCACAGGTCCCACCGGGGAGCTGTTTTTT.

In its sample, this clonotype was seen a few times. The CDR3 loop is CASRKGGGLVEQYF. Here the CDR3 DNA reads TGTGCCAGCAGAAAAGGGGGAGGGCTGGTCGAGCAGTACTTC. The chain couples TRBV7-9 to TRBJ2-7; perhaps TRBD2 as D (7 bases). The V gene's germline CDR1 is SEHNR and CDR2 FQNEAQ (reference sequence). The V end was cut by 6 bases, the J end by 6 bases, with 18 bases between. The CDR3 covers 14 residues.

This clonotype was counted only a few times. This chain connects TRBV11-2 to TRBJ2-3; 7 bases are shared with TRBD2. CDR1 and CDR2 from the germline V gene are SGHAT and FQNNGV. CDR3 length: 16 amino acids. The V segment lost 7 bases and the J segment 0 bases; nucleotides outside the gene matches: 10. CDR3 sequence (DNA): TGTGCCAGCACACAATTGGCGGGAGCGAGCACAGATACGCAGTATTTT. Amino acid sequence: CASTQLAGASTDTQYF. The entire variable domain, with the rest obtained from reference TRBV11-2 and TRBJ2-3, is as follows: EAGVAQSPRYKIIEKRQSVAFWCNPISGHATLYWYQQILGQGPKLLIQFQNNGVVDDSQLPKDRFSAERLKGVDSTLKIQPAKLEDSAVYLCASTQLAGASTDTQYFGPGTRLTVL.

As concerns this clonotype: A much more abundant neighbour one base away suggests this may be a read error. The V gene is TRBV27, the J gene TRBJ2-2, with TRBD1 as a possible D gene (6 bases). The V gene's germline CDR1 is MNHEY and CDR2 SMNVEV (reference sequence). Trimming took 2 bases from V and 7 from J, leaving 20 bases between them. This CDR3 is 17 amino acids long. The CDR3 spells CASSLDTGFGIRGELFF. CDR3 nucleotides: TGTGCCAGCAGTTTAGATACAGGGTTTGGGATACGCGGGGAGCTGTTTTTT.

This clonotype was counted many times. The gene calls are TRBV9 and TRBJ2-7; perhaps TRBD1 as D (6 bases). The CDR3 is 14 amino acids. V lost 0 bases and J 0 bases, leaving 7 bases between the germline ends. Germline-derived CDR1 and CDR2 are SGDLS and YYNGEE. The CDR3 DNA is TGTGCCAGCAGCGTAGTGGACAGCTCCTACGAGCAGTACTTC. Protein product: CASSVVDSSYEQYF.

There are a few counts of this clonotype. The chain has TRBV30 and TRBJ2-2; TRBD2 is a possible D gene (6 bases). The CDR3 has 14 amino acids. Trimming removed 0 bases from V and 2 bases from J, with 7 bases in between. Germline V gene data show CDR1 as GTSNPN and CDR2 as SVGIG (reference sequence). The CDR3 DNA sequence: TGTGCCTGGAGTGTCGGACTAAACACCGGGGAGCTGTTTTTT. It yields the protein CAWSVGLNTGELFF. Supplemented by reference TRBV30 and TRBJ2-2, the full variable domain reads SQTIHQWPATLVQPVGSPLSLECTVEGTSNPNLYWYRQAAGRGLQLLFYSVGIGQISSEVPQNLSASRPQDRQFILSSKKLLLSDSGFYLCAWSVGLNTGELFFGEGSRLTVL.

This clonotype has only a few counts. J is TRBJ2-1 and V is TRBV12-3 or TRBV12-4; possibly TRBD1 or TRBD2 for D (7 bases each). With 5 bases removed from V and 4 bases from J, the gap between germline ends came to 18 bases. The CDR3 runs to 16 residues. CDR3 DNA sequence: TGTGCCAGCAGTCCTCAAGACCAGGGGGGGTACAATGAGCAGTTCTTC. Protein: CASSPQDQGGYNEQFF.

This clonotype has ten or more counts. The rearrangement uses TRBV9 and TRBJ2-7, with a tentative D call TRBD1 (6 bases). Germline V gene data show CDR1 as SGDLS and CDR2 as YYNGEE. V was shortened by 0 bases and J by 0 bases, with 10 bases between the two germline ends. The CDR3 contains 15 residues. The CDR3 DNA reads as TGTGCCAGCAGCGTAGGGCAGGGGCCCTCCTACGAGCAGTACTTC. Amino acids: CASSVGQGPSYEQYF.

This clonotype was found a few times. The chain employs TRBV5-6 and TRBJ2-6; D might be TRBD1 or TRBD2, each matching 5 bases. CDR3 length: 15 residues. CDR1 and CDR2 (germline): SGHDT, YYEEEE. Trimming removed 3 bases at V and 1 base at J, with 8 bases between. Written as DNA, the CDR3 is TGTGCCAGCAGCTCGGGGCGTTCTGGGGCCAACGTCCTGACTTTC. Translating gives CASSSGRSGANVLTF.

This chain uses TRBV5-1 with TRBJ2-5; 15 nucleotides line up with TRBD2. CDR3 length: 16 residues. Trimming took 3 bases from V and 5 from J; bases not matched to a gene: 5. Germline CDR1 SGHRS, CDR2 YFSETQ. The CDR3 DNA sequence: TGCGCCAGCAGCTCCGGGACTAGCGGGGGGCGGGAGACCCAGTACTTC. Amino acids: CASSSGTSGGRETQYF.

A few counts support this clonotype. DNA of the CDR3: TGTGCCAGCAGCCAAGATGGGACAGTGGGAGCTGGAAACACCATATATTTT. Its translation is CASSQDGTVGAGNTIYF. The chain recombines TRBV4-2 with TRBJ1-3; 7 bases are shared with TRBD1. CDR1 is LGHNA and CDR2 is YNFKEQ in the germline V gene. There are 17 residues in the CDR3. The J segment lost 2 bases and the V segment lost 0 bases, leaving 7 bases of the junction unmatched.

There are a few counts of this clonotype. The chain joins TRBV20-1 to TRBJ2-3; perhaps TRBD2 as D (7 bases). Germline V gives CDR1 DFQATT, CDR2 SNEGSKA (reference sequence). CDR3 length equals 15 residues. V was clipped by 3 bases and J by 6 bases, with 19 bases between them. CDR3 region: CSASNSGDISDTQYF. In DNA form, the CDR3 reads TGCAGTGCTAGCAACAGCGGGGACATTTCTGATACGCAGTATTTT.

The V call is TRBV15, the J call TRBJ2-7; perhaps TRBD2 as D (5 bases). From germline, CDR1 is LNHNV and CDR2 YYDKDF (reference sequence). This CDR3 is 14 amino acids long. The germline V and J ends were trimmed by 0 bases and 2 bases, with 8 bases remaining between them. The CDR3 DNA is TGTGCCACCAGCAGAGATTCGGGAACCTACGAGCAGTACTTC. This gives the protein CATSRDSGTYEQYF.